Each of the 29 T cell receptor beta chains below was sequenced from the same sample in a study of blood T cell repertoires in COVID-19. The table came from immunoSEQ multiplex PCR; TCRdb's copy has only in-frame clones and leaves some out. The sample consists of about 71,000 clones, roughly 89% of them appearing once. The material sequenced was peripheral blood. The receptors here all came from a man aged 45-65 years with active COVID-19.

This clone appeared once. The genes are TRBV11-2 and TRBJ2-4; D might be TRBD2 (6 bases). Per the germline V gene, CDR1 is SGHAT and CDR2 is FQNNGV. The CDR3 is 13 amino acids. V lost 4 bases, J lost 9 bases, and 13 bases lay in between. CDR3 amino acids: CASSSDRETIQYF. The CDR3 DNA reads as TGTGCCAGCAGCTCCGACCGGGAGACCATTCAGTACTTC.

This chain joins TRBV5-4 and TRBJ1-4; TRBD1 might be the D (6 bases). This CDR3 has 15 amino acids. The V gene's germline CDR1 is SGHNT and CDR2 YYREEE (reference sequence). V was clipped by 3 bases and J by 8 bases, with 17 bases between them. CDR3 protein: CASSSRGGGREKLFF. In nucleotides, the CDR3 is TGTGCCAGCAGCTCCCGGGGAGGGGGTCGCGAAAAACTGTTTTTT.

This clone was recorded once. The chain combines TRBV19 with TRBJ1-1; D uncertain. The germline V gene encodes CDR1 LNHDA and CDR2 SQIVND (reference sequence). V was cut by 2 bases and J by 5 bases, with 9 bases left in between. The CDR3 is made up of 13 amino acids. Here the CDR3 DNA reads TGTGCCAGTAGTATAATCCCACGGACTGAAGCTTTCTTT. Residues: CASSIIPRTEAFF.

The rearrangement joins TRBV7-9 to TRBJ1-6, with 8 bases identical to TRBD1. Germline V gene data show CDR1 as SEHNR and CDR2 as FQNEAQ (reference sequence). With 1 base clipped from V and 13 bases from J, the junction kept 3 bases outside the gene matches. The CDR3 loop spans 13 amino acids. This CDR3 is CASSLGDRGPLHF. For the CDR3, the DNA is TGTGCCAGCAGCTTAGGTGACAGGGGTCCCCTCCACTTT.

The chain carries TRBV10-3 and TRBJ2-3; 9 nucleotides align to TRBD2. Germline CDR1 is ENHRY and CDR2 is SYGVKD. The CDR3 runs to 15 residues. V dropped 4 bases and J dropped 2; count of bases not matched to a gene: 4. The CDR3 here is CAISVAGANTDTQYF. As DNA, the CDR3 is TGTGCCATCAGTGTAGCGGGGGCGAACACAGATACGCAGTATTTT.

The gene calls are TRBV7-2 and TRBJ2-7, with a weak D call TRBD2 (6 bases). The CDR3 covers 15 residues. From germline, CDR1 is SGHTA and CDR2 FQGNSA. Trimming removed 3 bases from V and 2 bases from J, with 14 bases in between. CDR3 loop: CASSLGQGGTYEQYF. In nucleotides, the CDR3 is TGTGCCAGCAGCTTGGGGCAGGGAGGTACCTACGAGCAGTACTTC.

The V and J genes are TRBV3-1 (or the pseudogene TRBV3-2) and TRBJ1-2, with D unresolved. CDR3 length equals 12 residues. V lost 0 bases to trimming and J lost 4 bases, with 3 bases between them. Germline lookup yields CDR1 LGHDT and CDR2 YNNKEL (reference sequence). CDR3 residues: CASSQDFYGYTF. The DNA of the CDR3 is TGTGCCAGCAGCCAAGACTTCTATGGCTACACCTTC.

The rearrangement links TRBV6-5 to TRBJ2-1, with D possibly matching TRBD1 (5 bases). The V gene's germline CDR1 is MNHEY and CDR2 SVGAGI. The CDR3 contains 13 residues. Trimming removed 2 bases at V and 4 bases at J, with 6 bases between. CDR3 sequence reads: CASSYRGYNEQFF. CDR3 nucleotides: TGTGCCAGCAGTTACAGGGGTTACAATGAGCAGTTCTTC.

V usage is TRBV27 and J usage is TRBJ2-1; 7 bases are shared with TRBD2. Losses at the gene ends were 7 bases for V and 4 bases for J; bases not matched to a gene: 13. Per the germline V gene, CDR1 is MNHEY and CDR2 is SMNVEV (reference sequence). This CDR3 spans 16 amino acids. The CDR3 DNA reads as TGTGCCAGCACCAAATCAGAGCGGGGTTTTTACAATGAGCAGTTCTTC. Translating it yields CASTKSERGFYNEQFF.

The gene calls are TRBV5-1 and TRBJ2-1; weak D call: TRBD2 (7 bases). CDR3 length: 14 residues. CDR1 SGHRS and CDR2 YFSETQ come from the germline V gene. The V and J ends lost 2 bases and 7 bases respectively, with 13 bases between them. The CDR3, as DNA: TGCGCCAGCAGCTTTGGCGGGGGCGGGAATGAGCAGTTCTTC. It is translated as CASSFGGGGNEQFF.

In regard to this clone: Likely a read error: the CDR3 ends without its conserved phenylalanine or tryptophan. No DNA is shown, since the ends of the CDR3 on it are uncertain; the CDR3 is the one TCRdb lists. The V call is TRBV3-1 (or the pseudogene TRBV3-2), the J call TRBJ2-7; the table's D call TRBD1 went unverified against the DNA. CDR1 is LGHDT, CDR2 YNNKEL, per germline (reference sequence). With termini counted, the CDR3 has 9 amino acids. The CDR3 reads CASSPDSLL.

The rearrangement joins TRBV2 to TRBJ2-1; 9 nucleotides align to TRBD1. CDR1 is SNHLY, CDR2 FYNNEI, per germline. This CDR3 has 15 residues. The junction had 11 bases not matched to a gene; V was cut back by 10 bases and J by 4 bases. The CDR3 nucleotides read TGTGCCACCAAGTGGGGACAGGGACGATACAATGAGCAGTTCTTC. Its translation is CATKWGQGRYNEQFF.

This chain links TRBV11-2 with TRBJ2-7; 9 bases line up with TRBD1. The CDR3 loop spans 15 amino acids. Trimming took 5 bases from V and 0 from J; bases not matched to a gene: 5. Germline V gene lookup returns CDR1 SGHAT and CDR2 FQNNGV. CDR3 sequence: CASSRGQGSSYEQYF. CDR3 nucleotides: TGTGCCAGCAGCCGAGGACAGGGGAGCTCCTACGAGCAGTACTTC.

The chain employs TRBV5-1 and TRBJ1-5, with TRBD1 identical over 8 bases. J gave up 0 bases and V 2 bases, and 25 bases lay outside the gene matches. The V gene's germline CDR1 is SGHRS and CDR2 YFSETQ. The CDR3 is 23 amino acids. CDR3 nucleotides: TGCGCCAGCAGCTTTCAAAAGGGACAGGTCCTTTCATCTGGGCGATATAGCAATCAGCCCCAGCATTTT. It translates to CASSFQKGQVLSSGRYSNQPQHF.

This rearrangement joins TRBV2 to TRBJ2-7, with 9 positions matching TRBD1. Germline trimming cut 9 bases from V and 3 bases from J; bases unmatched to any gene: 3. Germline lookup yields CDR1 SNHLY and CDR2 FYNNEI. The CDR3 loop spans 12 amino acids. DNA for the CDR3: TGTGCCAGGGGGACAGGGAACTACGAGCAGTACTTC. This encodes CARGTGNYEQYF.

The gene calls are TRBV4-3 and TRBJ2-7; the D is unclear. CDR1 is LGHNA, CDR2 YSLEER, per germline. Trimming removed 1 base from V and 2 bases from J, with 12 bases in between. The CDR3 is 15 amino acids. The DNA for the CDR3 is TGCGCCAGCAGCCAAGCTTTTGTGGCTCCCTACGAGCAGTACTTC. Its protein is CASSQAFVAPYEQYF.

This chain uses TRBV21-1 with TRBJ1-5; the table's D call TRBD1 went unverified against the DNA. TRBV21-1 is marked as a pseudogene. CDR3 length: 16 residues. As DNA, the CDR3 is TGTGCCAGCTCAATCCGTTCCGGACAGGTTGATCAGCCCCAGCATTTT. The encoded protein is CASSIRSGQVDQPQHF.

The chain carries TRBV19 and TRBJ2-2; D is uncertain. Trimming left V 2 bases short and J 0 bases short, with 4 bases between. Germline-derived CDR1 and CDR2 are LNHDA and SQIVND (reference sequence). This CDR3 has 14 amino acids. As DNA, the CDR3 is TGTGCCAGTAGTATACAGGCGAACACCGGGGAGCTGTTTTTT. Translation: CASSIQANTGELFF.

The rearrangement links TRBV30 to TRBJ1-2; 9 bases fit TRBD1. The CDR3 extends over 12 amino acids. Germline V CDR1 and CDR2: GTSNPN, SVGIG (reference sequence). V gave up 4 bases and J gave up 8 bases; unmatched junction bases: 5. The CDR3 coding sequence is TGTGCCTGGACACAGGGGGCCGGAGGCTACACCTTC. It codes for CAWTQGAGGYTF.

As to this clone: Germline and junction disagree at one end, which may indicate a read error. J is TRBJ1-1 and V is TRBV19; 7 bases line up with TRBD1. CDR1 LNHDA and CDR2 SQIVND come from the germline V gene (reference sequence). The CDR3 has 12 residues. The CDR3 loop is CANSFRQGAAFF. The CDR3 nucleotides read TGTGCCAATAGTTTCCGACAGGGAGCGGCTTTCTTT.

The rearrangement links TRBV10-3 to TRBJ1-3; no definite D call. The germline V and J ends were trimmed by 3 bases and 0 bases, with 9 bases remaining between them. Looked up from germline, CDR1 is ENHRY and CDR2 is SYGVKD. The CDR3 covers 15 residues. The chain's CDR3 is CAISDGDSSGNTIYF. CDR3 nucleotide sequence: TGTGCCATCAGTGACGGGGATAGCTCTGGAAACACCATATATTTT.

This sequence joins TRBV4-1 and TRBJ1-2, with D unclear. The CDR3 sequence is 13 residues long. Germline V lookup: CDR1 MGHRA, CDR2 YSYEKL. The V end was cut by 4 bases, the J end by 1 base, with 7 bases between. The CDR3 DNA reads TGCGCCAGCAGCCTCGAGGGTAACTATGGCTACACCTTC. Residues: CASSLEGNYGYTF.

This chain links TRBV27 with TRBJ2-7; tentatively, D is TRBD1 (6 bases). This CDR3 has 14 residues. The ends were cut back, 4 bases at V and 2 bases at J, with 12 bases in the middle. Germline CDR1 reads MNHEY; CDR2 reads SMNVEV (reference sequence). In DNA, the CDR3 is TGTGCCAGCAGTTCTTACGGACAGCCCTACGAGCAGTACTTC. Protein product: CASSSYGQPYEQYF.

The chain links TRBV4-1 to TRBJ2-2; 7 nucleotides agree with TRBD2. CDR1 MGHRA and CDR2 YSYEKL come from the germline V gene. The CDR3 has 15 amino acids. V lost 4 bases and J lost 0; bases outside the gene matches: 2. This chain's CDR3 is CASSPAGANTGELFF. The CDR3 region has the DNA TGCGCCAGCAGCCCCGCGGGGGCGAACACCGGGGAGCTGTTTTTT.

This chain uses TRBV9 with TRBJ2-7; 9 positions agree with TRBD1. This CDR3 has 15 amino acids. V was pared by 1 base and J by 5 bases, with 7 bases of the junction left unmatched. Germline loops: CDR1 SGDLS, CDR2 YYNGEE. The CDR3 DNA reads as TGTGCCAGCAGCGTACTAGGGACAGGGTCGGACGAGCAGTACTTC. This encodes CASSVLGTGSDEQYF.

The CDR3 loop reads CASSLTPYQPQHF. The CDR3 DNA follows: TGTGCCAGCAGCTTAACCCCTTATCAGCCCCAGCATTTT. This chain uses TRBV7-3 with TRBJ1-5; no clear D gene. The V and J ends lost 0 bases and 5 bases respectively, with 5 bases between them. The CDR3 has 13 amino acids. CDR1 SGHTA and CDR2 FQGTGA come from the germline V gene.

This chain's CDR3 is CASSPPGGNQPQHF. CDR3 sequence (DNA): TGTGCCAGTAGCCCACCGGGGGGCAATCAGCCCCAGCATTTT. The genes are TRBV19 and TRBJ1-5; possible D gene TRBD1, 5 bases. Trimming pared 6 bases from V and 2 bases from J, leaving 11 bases between. Germline CDR1 and CDR2: LNHDA and SQIVND (reference sequence). This CDR3 is built from 14 residues.

This clone was counted a few times. This sequence joins TRBV19 and TRBJ1-5; D unclear. Germline CDR1 is LNHDA and CDR2 is SQIVND (reference sequence). Trimming removed 6 bases at V and 4 bases at J, with 16 bases between. CDR3 size: 15 residues. The CDR3 DNA sequence: TGTGCCAGTAGCTATCTTGGGCAGGTAAATCAGCCCCAGCATTTT. Translated, it gives CASSYLGQVNQPQHF.

This clone was recorded a few times. The rearrangement joins TRBV9 to TRBJ1-2; D possibly corresponds to TRBD1 (5 bases). Trimming cost V 0 bases and J 8 bases, with 17 bases left between them. CDR3 length: 15 amino acids. Germline CDR1 SGDLS, CDR2 YYNGEE. The CDR3 region has the DNA TGTGCCAGCAGCGTAGACGGCAGGGAAGGTTCCGGCTACACCTTC. As protein: CASSVDGREGSGYTF.